What follows are 16 T cell receptor beta chains derived from one specimen sequenced in a study of CXCR3-negative and CXCR3-positive naive CD8 T cells. TRB cDNA was prepared as libraries by UMI-labeled 5' RACE. With the 5' RACE reads reprocessed, TCRdb shows one record per CDR3 protein and no DNA. Its listing shows over 100,000 distinct CDR3 sequences. Material: naive CXCR3- CD8+ T cells from blood. The subset denotes: CD45RO-CCR7+CD27+CD95- naive CD8+ T cells lacking CXCR3 (TNR3-). The origin of the receptors is a human donor in good health. Some clones in this sample may be carry-over from other donors' samples.

The chain combines TRBV4-1 with TRBJ1-5; TCRdb gives TRBD1 as the D gene, but with no DNA this cannot be confirmed. Germline CDR1 MGHRA, CDR2 YSYEKL. The CDR3 has 16 amino acids. The CDR3 region is CASSHPGTGGLQPQHF.

Here the CDR3 reads CASSQDGASGGISYNEQFF. The chain combines TRBV4-3 with TRBJ2-1; TCRdb proposes TRBD2, but this gene call is untestable without DNA. Germline-derived CDR1 and CDR2 are LGHNA and YSLEER. CDR3 length: 19 amino acids.

The chain carries TRBV14 and TRBJ2-5; TCRdb proposes TRBD2, but this gene call is untestable without DNA. Germline CDR1 is SGHDN and CDR2 is FVKESK. The CDR3 runs to 14 residues. The CDR3 spells CASSGLPWVETQYF. The full variable domain, its missing parts supplied by reference TRBV14 and TRBJ2-5, is EAGVTQFPSHSVIEKGQTVTLRCDPISGHDNLYWYRRVMGKEIKFLLHFVKESKQDESGMPNNRFLAERTGGTYSTLKVQPAELEDSGVYFCASSGLPWVETQYFGPGTRLLVL.

This chain uses TRBV7-9 with TRBJ2-1. The V gene's germline CDR1 is SEHNR and CDR2 FQNEAQ (reference sequence). The CDR3 extends over 16 amino acids. CDR3 sequence: CASSPLYRVSYNEQFF.

V and J are TRBV28 and TRBJ2-5; the D call of TRBD2 rests on TCRdb alone, since no DNA is present to check it. Germline V gene sequence: CDR1 MDHEN, CDR2 SYDVKM. The CDR3 spans 16 residues. CDR3 in amino acids: CASSHRTSGIIETQYF.

The CDR3: CASSSRAAADGNTIYF. This chain connects TRBV7-9 to TRBJ1-3; TCRdb outputs TRBD1, but without DNA this stays unchecked. Germline assignment: CDR1 SEHNR and CDR2 FQNEAQ (reference sequence). This CDR3 is 16 amino acids long.

The rearrangement links TRBV3-1 to TRBJ2-7. The V gene's germline CDR1 is LGHDT and CDR2 YNNKEL (reference sequence). This CDR3 comprises 12 residues. This CDR3 reads CASSQDFHEQYF.

The rearrangement joins TRBV19 to TRBJ2-2; TCRdb names TRBD1, which stays unverified in the absence of DNA. The CDR3 runs to 17 residues. CDR1 is LNHDA, CDR2 SQIVND, per germline (reference sequence). The CDR3 sequence is CASSITWDRGNTGELFF.

The chain recombines TRBV20-1 with TRBJ1-6. CDR3 size: 18 residues. The germline CDR1 and CDR2 sequences are DFQATT and SNEGSKA (reference sequence). The CDR3 is CSARDLINGTIYNSPLHF.

The chain employs TRBV9 and TRBJ1-5; with no DNA, the TCRdb D assignment of TRBD1 cannot be verified. CDR3 length: 11 residues. Germline V gives CDR1 SGDLS, CDR2 YYNGEE. The CDR3 reads CASGGGQPQHF.

The V gene is TRBV7-8, the J gene TRBJ2-3; TCRdb lists TRBD2, though no DNA is available to test this call. The CDR3 contains 17 residues. CDR1 SGHVS and CDR2 FQNEAQ come from the germline V gene. The CDR3 sequence: CASSPAGTSPSSDTQYF.

The chain carries TRBV21-1 and TRBJ2-7; checking the TCRdb D call of TRBD2 is not possible without DNA. TRBV21-1 is an annotated pseudogene. This CDR3 region has 13 residues. The CDR3 loop is CAVPGLASYEQYF.

This rearrangement joins TRBV4-3 to TRBJ2-5; TCRdb outputs TRBD1, but without DNA this stays unchecked. This CDR3 contains 16 residues. The germline CDR1 and CDR2 sequences are LGHNA and YSLEER. Here the CDR3 reads CASSQDRGRPQETQYF.

The rearrangement links TRBV5-1 to TRBJ2-7; TCRdb reports TRBD2, a call that lacks DNA to check it against. Germline V gene lookup returns CDR1 SGHRS and CDR2 YFSETQ. The CDR3 sequence is 15 residues long. The CDR3 loop reads CASSQRNGGAGEQYF. Combining the CDR3 with reference TRBV5-1 and TRBJ2-7 gives the whole variable domain KAGVTQTPRYLIKTRGQQVTLSCSPISGHRSVSWYQQTPGQGLQFLFEYFSETQRNKGNFPGRFSGRQFSNSRSEMNVSTLELGDSALYLCASSQRNGGAGEQYFGPGTRLTVT.

This chain joins TRBV29-1 and TRBJ2-7; as DNA is missing, the TRBD1 call by TCRdb cannot be tested. The CDR3 runs 13 residues. Germline V gene lookup returns CDR1 SQVTM and CDR2 ANQGSEA. The CDR3 is CSAAGTDPYEQYF.

The chain links TRBV9 to TRBJ2-1. This CDR3 spans 15 amino acids. Germline V gene data show CDR1 as SGDLS and CDR2 as YYNGEE. CDR3 protein: CASSVSGLSYNEQFF.